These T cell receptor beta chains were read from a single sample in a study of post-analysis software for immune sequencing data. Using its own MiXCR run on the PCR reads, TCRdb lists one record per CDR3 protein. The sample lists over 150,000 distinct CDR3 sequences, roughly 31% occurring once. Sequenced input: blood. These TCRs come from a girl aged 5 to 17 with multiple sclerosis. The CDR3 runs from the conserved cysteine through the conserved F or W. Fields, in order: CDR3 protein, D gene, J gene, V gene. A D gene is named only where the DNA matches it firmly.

CDR3aa: CASSSKDRVLETQYF; d_gene: TRBD1; j_gene: TRBJ2-5; v_gene: TRBV5-6
CDR3aa: CSARDLGLASYEQYF; d_gene: NA; j_gene: TRBJ2-7; v_gene: TRBV20-1
CDR3aa: CASSADGLGNGQFF; d_gene: NA; j_gene: TRBJ2-1; v_gene: TRBV9
CDR3aa: CASSRGAVDEQFF; d_gene: NA; j_gene: TRBJ2-1; v_gene: TRBV28
CDR3aa: CASSLGGIAGGISYEQYF; d_gene: TRBD2; j_gene: TRBJ2-7; v_gene: TRBV3-1
CDR3aa: CASSNLAGGPPETQYF; d_gene: NA; j_gene: TRBJ2-5; v_gene: TRBV21-1
CDR3aa: CASSQGARETQYF; d_gene: TRBD1; j_gene: NA; v_gene: TRBV6-4
CDR3aa: CASSLVRSGSAYEQYF; d_gene: TRBD2; j_gene: TRBJ2-7; v_gene: TRBV12-3/TRBV12-4
CDR3aa: CASSQDLALAGNNEQSF; d_gene: TRBD2; j_gene: TRBJ2-1; v_gene: TRBV4-1
CDR3aa: CASSFPGSQPQHF; d_gene: NA; j_gene: TRBJ1-5; v_gene: TRBV28
CDR3aa: CSAEDTYEQYF; d_gene: NA; j_gene: TRBJ2-7; v_gene: TRBV20-1
CDR3aa: CASSSRGSGVDSDTQYF; d_gene: NA; j_gene: TRBJ2-3; v_gene: TRBV5-1
CDR3aa: CASSYSREPGANVLTF; d_gene: NA; j_gene: TRBJ2-6; v_gene: TRBV6-5
CDR3aa: CASSEGLAASEQYF; d_gene: TRBD2; j_gene: NA; v_gene: TRBV9
CDR3aa: CASRKYRGENTEAFF; d_gene: TRBD1; j_gene: TRBJ1-1; v_gene: TRBV27
CDR3aa: CSARVPSGYTF; d_gene: NA; j_gene: TRBJ1-2; v_gene: TRBV20-1
CDR3aa: CASSQLAGGPWGNKQFF; d_gene: TRBD2; j_gene: TRBJ2-1; v_gene: TRBV6-2/TRBV6-3
CDR3aa: CASSPSALTDTQYF; d_gene: NA; j_gene: TRBJ2-3; v_gene: TRBV7-2
CDR3aa: CASNTIPGTGEAQYF; d_gene: TRBD1; j_gene: NA; v_gene: TRBV9
CDR3aa: CASKPSSSSLHF; d_gene: NA; j_gene: TRBJ1-6; v_gene: TRBV28
CDR3aa: CAWSYPGEQYF; d_gene: NA; j_gene: TRBJ2-7; v_gene: TRBV30
CDR3aa: CSTLSGRLTDTQYF; d_gene: TRBD2; j_gene: TRBJ2-3; v_gene: TRBV29-1
CDR3aa: CASRRNEQFF; d_gene: NA; j_gene: TRBJ2-1; v_gene: TRBV6-6
CDR3aa: CASSLGENQPQHF; d_gene: NA; j_gene: TRBJ1-5; v_gene: TRBV12-3/TRBV12-4
CDR3aa: CSARRPSGSRGNEQFF; d_gene: TRBD2; j_gene: TRBJ2-1; v_gene: TRBV20-1
CDR3aa: CASSRSGLADNEQFF; d_gene: TRBD2; j_gene: TRBJ2-1; v_gene: TRBV7-9
CDR3aa: CSARPLTGDTEAFF; d_gene: TRBD1; j_gene: TRBJ1-1; v_gene: TRBV20-1
CDR3aa: CASSTVFRGGCNGYTF; d_gene: TRBD1; j_gene: TRBJ1-2; v_gene: TRBV27
CDR3aa: CASSQDGAGSSTDTQYF; d_gene: NA; j_gene: TRBJ2-3; v_gene: TRBV4-2
CDR3aa: CASSSPGEDQETQYF; d_gene: NA; j_gene: TRBJ2-5; v_gene: TRBV12-3/TRBV12-4
CDR3aa: CASSLVMVAAQETQYF; d_gene: NA; j_gene: TRBJ2-5; v_gene: TRBV5-1
CDR3aa: CASTLRGGRYPSADAQYF; d_gene: TRBD2; j_gene: TRBJ2-3; v_gene: TRBV12-3/TRBV12-4
CDR3aa: CASSFIGSGELFF; d_gene: NA; j_gene: TRBJ2-2; v_gene: TRBV5-6
CDR3aa: CASSIPASGMETQYF; d_gene: TRBD2; j_gene: TRBJ2-5; v_gene: TRBV7-6
CDR3aa: CASSQGGSEFSYEQYF; d_gene: NA; j_gene: TRBJ2-7; v_gene: TRBV3-1
CDR3aa: CASIRRETQYF; d_gene: NA; j_gene: TRBJ2-5; v_gene: TRBV28
CDR3aa: CSARLGTDQETQYF; d_gene: NA; j_gene: TRBJ2-5; v_gene: TRBV20-1
CDR3aa: CASSQVTEIGGFGSDGYTF; d_gene: NA; j_gene: TRBJ1-2; v_gene: TRBV4-1
CDR3aa: CAWSIARDTQYF; d_gene: NA; j_gene: TRBJ2-3; v_gene: TRBV30
CDR3aa: CAISEYGTSSATDTQYF; d_gene: TRBD2; j_gene: TRBJ2-3; v_gene: TRBV10-3
CDR3aa: CSVPPGQGNAGGYTF; d_gene: TRBD1; j_gene: TRBJ1-2; v_gene: TRBV29-1
CDR3aa: CATNRVQNSPLHF; d_gene: NA; j_gene: TRBJ1-6; v_gene: TRBV28
CDR3aa: CSARFAGGPNYEQYF; d_gene: TRBD2; j_gene: TRBJ2-7; v_gene: TRBV20-1
CDR3aa: CASSPGWDSGETQYF; d_gene: NA; j_gene: TRBJ2-5; v_gene: TRBV5-1
CDR3aa: CASSIPGTSLETQYF; d_gene: TRBD2; j_gene: TRBJ2-5; v_gene: TRBV7-2